Listed below are T cell receptor beta chains from one sample, sequenced in a study of blood T cell repertoires in COVID-19. Some clones are missing from TCRdb's copy, which holds only in-frame ones; the method was immunoSEQ multiplex PCR. The sample carries more than 50,000 clones, approximately 87% recorded once. The specimen sequenced was peripheral blood. These receptor sequences come from a human donor in a cohort sampled during active COVID-19. The CDR3 runs from the conserved cysteine through the conserved F or W. D genes are given only for firm matches. Clone size is stated in some rows and not others, as once, few, many or a class when expanded.

clone size | J gene | D gene | V gene | CDR3 DNA | CDR3 protein
. | TRBJ1-2 | . | TRBV6-5 | TGTGCCAGCAGTTACGGGGCGGGGGGCTATGGCTACACCTTC | CASSYGAGGYGYTF
. | TRBJ1-1 | TRBD1 | TRBV11-2 | TGTGCCAGCAGCCCCGAGGGACAGGGTGATAGTGAAGCTTTCTTT | CASSPEGQGDSEAFF
. | TRBJ2-1 | TRBD2 | TRBV5-4 | TGTGCCAGCAGCTTCATGACTAGCTATGGGTACAATGAGCAGTTCTTC | CASSFMTSYGYNEQFF
. | TRBJ2-1 | . | TRBV13 | TGTGCCAGCAGCTTAAGGGGACAATCCTACAATGAGCAGTTCTTC | CASSLRGQSYNEQFF
. | TRBJ1-2 | TRBD1 | TRBV4-3 | TGCGCCAGCAGCCAAATCGGGACAGCCTATGGCTACACCTTC | CASSQIGTAYGYTF
few | TRBJ1-3 | . | TRBV5-1 | TGCGCCAGCAGCTTGGACAGGGCCTCTGGAAACACCATATATTTT | CASSLDRASGNTIYF
. | TRBJ2-7 | . | TRBV12-3/TRBV12-4 | TGTGCCAGCAGTTTGGCTAGTTTGTACGAGCAGTACTTC | CASSLASLYEQYF
. | TRBJ2-1 | TRBD1 | TRBV11-2 | TGTGCCAGCAGCTTGGGTTACAGGACAGGCTACAATGAGCAGTTCTTC | CASSLGYRTGYNEQFF
. | TRBJ2-7 | . | TRBV5-5 | TGTGCCAGCACCAGTGGCAGGCCCTACGAGCAGTACTTC | CASTSGRPYEQYF
. | TRBJ1-3 | . | TRBV9 | TGTGCCAGCAACACAGGGAGTGGAAACACCATATATTTT | CASNTGSGNTIYF
. | TRBJ1-1 | . | TRBV29-1 | TGCAGCGTTGCAGGGCAGTTCACTGAAGCTTTCTTT | CSVAGQFTEAFF
. | TRBJ2-5 | TRBD2 | TRBV28 | TGTGCCAGCAGCCCGTTAGCGGGAGGGGTGGTAGAGACCCAGTACTTC | CASSPLAGGVVETQYF
. | TRBJ1-4 | . | TRBV5-1 | TGCGCCAGCAGCCCGTCGACAGGCCGAAATGAAAAACTGTTTTTT | CASSPSTGRNEKLFF
. | TRBJ2-2 | . | TRBV7-9 | TGTGCCAGCAGCTTAGCAGGGAGGAACACCGGGGAGCTGTTTTTT | CASSLAGRNTGELFF
. | TRBJ2-2 | TRBD1 | TRBV5-1 | TGCGCCAGCAGCTTGGGGACAGGGGTGTTCACCGGGGAGCTGTTTTTT | CASSLGTGVFTGELFF
. | TRBJ2-1 | TRBD2 | TRBV30 | TGTGCCTGCCCCGGTGGGAGGGGCAACAATGAGCAGTTCTTC | CACPGGRGNNEQFF
. | TRBJ2-7 | . | TRBV27 | TGTGCCAGCAGTTTATCGGTAAACAAACTGGGGGGACGTTCCTACGAGCAGTACTTC | CASSLSVNKLGGRSYEQYF
. | TRBJ1-1 | . | TRBV11-3 | TGTGCCAGCGGGCAGGGGTCCACTGAAGCTTTCTTT | CASGQGSTEAFF
. | TRBJ2-1 | . | TRBV28 | TGTGCCAGCAGTTCAGGGGGGTATAGGGGCAATGAGCAGTTCTTC | CASSSGGYRGNEQFF
. | TRBJ1-1 | . | TRBV6-5 | TGTGCCAGCAGCTACATAGAAGCTTTCTTT | CASSYIEAFF
. | TRBJ2-7 | TRBD1 | TRBV7-8 | TGTGCCAGCAGCTCCGGGACAGGGAACGAGCAGTACTTC | CASSSGTGNEQYF
. | TRBJ2-3 | TRBD1 | TRBV7-2 | TGTGCCAGCCCCGACTCCCCCGGGACAGGGGTTGCAGATACGCAGTATTTT | CASPDSPGTGVADTQYF
. | TRBJ2-7 | . | TRBV4-3 | TGCGCCAGCAGCCACCTCCCTAGGAGCGAGCAGTACTTC | CASSHLPRSEQYF
. | TRBJ2-5 | TRBD1 | TRBV3-1/TRBV3-2 | TGTGCCGGATTGACAGGGAGTCTAAAAGAGACCCAGTACTTC | CAGLTGSLKETQYF
. | TRBJ1-2 | . | TRBV21-1 | TGTGCCAGCAATAGGACAGGGGGCCCTAACTATGGCTACACCTTC | CASNRTGGPNYGYTF
. | TRBJ2-2 | . | TRBV5-1 | TGCGCCAGCAGCTTGATAGGGGGGGTACTGAACACCGGGGAGCTGTTTTTT | CASSLIGGVLNTGELFF
. | TRBJ2-7 | TRBD2 | TRBV28 | TGTGCCAGCAGTTTTAGCGGGAGGAACGAGCAGTACTTC | CASSFSGRNEQYF
. | TRBJ1-3 | TRBD1 | TRBV11-2 | TGTGCCAGCAGCTCAGAAAGGACAGGTCTCACTGGAAACACCATATATTTT | CASSSERTGLTGNTIYF
. | TRBJ2-7 | . | TRBV2 | TGTGCCAGCAAAGAGGACAGCTTCTACGAGCAGTACTTC | CASKEDSFYEQYF
. | TRBJ2-7 | . | TRBV10-2 | TGCGCCAGCAGTGACCCTGGTAGCGTAGCCTACGAGCAGTACTTC | CASSDPGSVAYEQYF
. | TRBJ1-1 | TRBD1 | TRBV7-8 | TGTGCCAGCACCGGGACAGTGAACACTGAAGCTTTCTTT | CASTGTVNTEAFF
. | TRBJ1-5 | . | TRBV28 | TGTGCCAGCAGAAAAGGGGGAAATCAGCCCCAGCATTTT | CASRKGGNQPQHF
. | TRBJ1-4 | . | TRBV4-1 | TGCGCCAGCAGCCAAGTGCGGGTGGGGGCGTTAAAACTGTTTTTT | CASSQVRVGALKLFF
. | TRBJ2-5 | . | TRBV5-1 | TGCGCCAGCAGCGAGGTCCAAGGTGGGGAGACCCAGTACTTC | CASSEVQGGETQYF
. | TRBJ1-5 | TRBD1 | TRBV28 | TGTGCCAGCATCCTACAGGGGGTAAGCAATCAGCCCCAGCATTTT | CASILQGVSNQPQHF
. | TRBJ2-7 | TRBD1 | TRBV12-3/TRBV12-4 | TGTGCCAGCAGGGGGGACAGCTCCTACGAGCAGTACTTC | CASRGDSSYEQYF
. | TRBJ1-1 | . | TRBV29-1 | TGCAGCGTTGAAGGGACAGTGGCGTTCGAAGCTTTCTTT | CSVEGTVAFEAFF
. | TRBJ2-3 | TRBD2 | TRBV19 | TGTGCCAGTAGTATAGGCGGGGGGGCGACAGATACGCAGTATTTT | CASSIGGGATDTQYF
. | TRBJ1-2 | . | TRBV3-1/TRBV3-2 | TGTGCCAGCAGAGTCGGACAGCCGCTTAACTATGGCTACACCTTC | CASRVGQPLNYGYTF
. | TRBJ2-7 | TRBD2 | TRBV13 | TGTGCCAGCAGCTTAGGGACAGGGACTAGCGGGGGCTACGAGCAGTACTTC | CASSLGTGTSGGYEQYF
. | TRBJ2-2 | . | TRBV28 | TGTGCCAGCAGTTTGCGGGGTACCACCGGGGAGCTGTTTTTT | CASSLRGTTGELFF
. | TRBJ2-7 | . | TRBV11-2 | TGTGCCAGCAGCTCACTTGGCTACGAGCAGTACTTC | CASSSLGYEQYF
. | TRBJ1-1 | TRBD1 | TRBV27 | TGTGCCGCCTCCCGAGGCGGGACAGGGTTCGAAGCTTTCTTT | CAASRGGTGFEAFF
few | TRBJ2-7 | . | TRBV27 | TGTGCCAGCAGTTCGATGGGGAGCTCCTACGAGCAGTACTTC | CASSSMGSSYEQYF
. | TRBJ1-3 | . | TRBV7-9 | TGTGCCAGCACCCGGGGAAACACCATATATTTT | CASTRGNTIYF
once | TRBJ1-1 | . | TRBV19 | TGTGCCAGTAGTGCACAGGGAAAGGCCGGTGAAGCTTTCTTT | CASSAQGKAGEAFF
. | TRBJ2-1 | . | TRBV12-3/TRBV12-4 | TGTGCCAGTAGGATAGGACAGGAGCAGTTCTTC | CASRIGQEQFF
. | TRBJ1-2 | TRBD1 | TRBV4-1 | TGCGCCAGCAGCCAAGATAGGACAGGGGGTAACTATGGCTACACCTTC | CASSQDRTGGNYGYTF
. | TRBJ1-4 | . | TRBV15 | TGTGCCACCAGCAGAAACAGTGGGGGGGAGAGGTTCGAAAAACTGTTTTTT | CATSRNSGGERFEKLFF
once | TRBJ2-7 | TRBD1 | TRBV27 | TGTGCCAGCAGTTCGTTACTGACAGGGGTTGATACCTACGAGCAGTACTTC | CASSSLLTGVDTYEQYF
. | TRBJ2-7 | . | TRBV3-1/TRBV3-2 | TGTGCCAGCAGCTCAAGTGGCGGGTCCCCCTCCTACGAGCAGTACTTC | CASSSSGGSPSYEQYF
few | TRBJ1-1 | . | TRBV19 | TGTGCCAGTAGTACACGAGCAGGGTACCTATACACTGAAGCTTTCTTT | CASSTRAGYLYTEAFF
. | TRBJ2-3 | . | TRBV5-4 | TGTGCCAGCAGCTTGGGGGCTAGCACAGATACGCAGTATTTT | CASSLGASTDTQYF
. | TRBJ2-3 | . | TRBV7-2 | TGTGCCAGCAGCTTATGGCCTGATGCGCAGTATTTT | CASSLWPDAQYF
. | TRBJ1-1 | . | TRBV4-2 | TGTGCCAGCAGCCAAGATGGGGGCGGCTTGAACACTGAAGCTTTCTTT | CASSQDGGGLNTEAFF
. | TRBJ1-3 | TRBD1 | TRBV4-3 | TGCGCCAGCAGCCAAGAAAGGACAGGGCCTGGAAACACCATATATTTT | CASSQERTGPGNTIYF
once | TRBJ2-3 | TRBD2 | TRBV27 | TGTGCCACCCAGTTGGGGACTAGCGGAACAGATACGCAGTATTTT | CATQLGTSGTDTQYF
. | TRBJ2-1 | . | TRBV7-2 | TGTGCCAGCAGCTTACTAGCGAACTCCTACAATGAGCAGTTCTTC | CASSLLANSYNEQFF
. | TRBJ2-7 | TRBD2 | TRBV7-2 | TGTGCCAGCAGTTTCCTAGCGGGAGATTACTACGAGCAGTACTTC | CASSFLAGDYYEQYF
. | TRBJ2-7 | . | TRBV18 | TGTGCCAGCTCACCCGCCGTCCCTCCTAACTACGAGCAGTACTTC | CASSPAVPPNYEQYF